The 10 T cell receptor beta chains below were found in one sample sequenced in a study of tumor-infiltrating lymphocytes in localized non-small cell lung cancer. TCRdb's copy holds only in-frame clones and misses some; the assay was immunoSEQ multiplex PCR. The data show roughly 12,000 clones, about 78% seen once. Sequencing input: uninvolved lung tissue not adjacent to the tumor. These receptors all come from a human donor with non-small cell lung cancer.

The chain uses TRBV9 and TRBJ2-7; D tentatively fits TRBD1 or TRBD2 (6 bases each). From germline, CDR1 is SGDLS and CDR2 YYNGEE. The CDR3 is 14 amino acids. Trimming took 0 bases from V and 2 from J, leaving 9 bases between them. As DNA, the CDR3 is TGTGCCAGCAGCGTAGCAGGGGAGGCCTACGAGCAGTACTTC. It is translated as CASSVAGEAYEQYF.

The J gene is TRBJ2-7, the V gene TRBV5-6; a possible D gene is TRBD1 (6 bases). CDR1 and CDR2 from the germline V gene are SGHDT and YYEEEE. V was pared by 1 base and J by 0 bases, with 17 bases between. The CDR3 is 17 residues long. Here the CDR3 reads CASSLTPLTGSSYEQYF. The CDR3 DNA sequence: TGTGCCAGCAGCTTGACCCCCCTGACAGGCAGCTCCTACGAGCAGTACTTC.

This clone occurred once. The rearrangement links TRBV11-2 to TRBJ2-7; unclear D gene. Germline CDR1 reads SGHAT; CDR2 reads FQNNGV. The ends were cut back, 2 bases at V and 9 bases at J, with 14 bases in the middle. This CDR3 is 13 amino acids long. The CDR3 is CASSLPDGPGQYF. The CDR3 DNA sequence: TGTGCCAGCAGCTTACCGGACGGGCCGGGGCAGTACTTC.

The chain is built from TRBV5-1 and TRBJ1-2; 10 positions match TRBD1. Per the germline V gene, CDR1 is SGHRS and CDR2 is YFSETQ. The CDR3 contains 14 residues. Trimming removed 4 bases from V and 4 bases from J; junction bases left unmatched: 4. The CDR3 DNA is TGCGCCAGCAGCCAGGACAGGGGGAGCTATGGCTACACCTTC. Its translation: CASSQDRGSYGYTF.

The chain employs TRBV10-1 and TRBJ2-5; D assignment may be TRBD1 or TRBD2 (6 bases each). This CDR3 comprises 16 residues. Germline assignment: CDR1 WNHNN and CDR2 SYGVQD (reference sequence). Trimming left V 2 bases short and J 2 bases short, with 15 bases between. CDR3 in DNA: TGCGCCAGCAGTGAGGGGGGGCCGGGTTCGCAAGAGACCCAGTACTTC. Protein: CASSEGGPGSQETQYF.

V usage is TRBV10-3 and J usage is TRBJ1-5, with a tentative D call TRBD1 (5 bases). The ends were cut back, 2 bases at V and 5 bases at J, with 10 bases in the middle. This CDR3 has 14 amino acids. Germline CDR1 is ENHRY and CDR2 is SYGVKD. The CDR3 DNA follows: TGTGCCATCAGTGAGGGCAGGGCGGATCAGCCCCAGCATTTT. Translated: CAISEGRADQPQHF.

The DNA for the CDR3 is TGCGCCAGCAGCTTGGAGTCTAACTATGGCTACACCTTC. Protein product: CASSLESNYGYTF. V is TRBV5-1 and J is TRBJ1-2; D gene unclear. Germline V gene data show CDR1 as SGHRS and CDR2 as YFSETQ. The CDR3 extends over 13 amino acids. The ends were cut back, 0 bases at V and 0 bases at J, with 3 bases in the middle.

The CDR3 nucleotides read TGTGCCAGCAGCGTGGGGCCCCCTAGCACAGATACGCAGTATTTT. It specifies CASSVGPPSTDTQYF. The V and J genes are TRBV9 and TRBJ2-3; D might be TRBD1 (5 bases). The CDR3 consists of 15 residues. V lost 2 bases and J 0 bases, leaving 10 bases between the germline ends. From germline, CDR1 is SGDLS and CDR2 YYNGEE.

This chain connects TRBV2 to TRBJ2-7; D unclear. Germline CDR1 reads SNHLY; CDR2 reads FYNNEI. The CDR3 contains 15 residues. Between the trimmed V and J ends, which lost 1 base and 2 bases, there was a span of 12 bases. CDR3 protein: CASSEEAASTYEQYF. The CDR3 DNA is TGTGCCAGCAGTGAAGAGGCAGCTTCTACCTACGAGCAGTACTTC.

The rearrangement joins TRBV30 to TRBJ1-1; D gene uncertain. The length of the CDR3 is 12 residues. Germline V gene lookup returns CDR1 GTSNPN and CDR2 SVGIG (reference sequence). Trimming shortened V by 3 bases and J by 6 bases, and 11 bases separated the two germline ends. This CDR3 is CAWSSFGAEAFF. CDR3 in DNA: TGTGCCTGGAGCAGTTTTGGGGCTGAAGCTTTCTTT.